This TCR beta chain appears in the sequencing data of a study of vaccination effects on CD4 cells after COVID-19. In the ViraFEST assay, antigen-specific CD4+ clonotypes were identified by expansion after peptide-pool stimulation. Culturing for 10 days preceded CD4+ T cell isolation. Among the vaccine recipients, none had a prior SARS-CoV-2 infection, and nucleocapsid antibodies were negative. Fresh IL-2-containing medium replaced half the medium on days 3 and 7. Trimming at V came to 4 bases and at J to 4 bases, leaving 7 bases not matched to a gene. The CDR3 consists of 15 residues. CDR1 is LGHNA and CDR2 is YNFKEQ in the germline V gene. Overall study results and limits: Marked clonal contraction was seen in infection- and vaccine-induced clones late after vaccination.

Assay: immunoSEQ multiplex PCR; the TCRdb copy retains only in-frame clones and omits some. The top ten hold less than 30% of the sample, which has more than 11,000 clones, about 80% seen once. To note about this clone: The antigen is undetermined.

Sequenced material: CD4+ T cells from PBMCs cultured with HCoV-229E spike peptides, taken before COVID-19 vaccination. The rearrangement joins TRBV4-2 to TRBJ1-2; 9 positions agree with TRBD1. The receptor's source is a human donor who received a COVID-19 vaccine. CDR3 in DNA: TGTGCCAGCAGCCGCCCCGGACAGGGGACCTATGGCTACACCTTC. Its protein is CASSRPGQGTYGYTF.